The 20 T cell receptor beta chains below come from one sample, sequenced in a study of spatial heterogeneity in lung cancer. The time point was: sample taken at primary tumor resection. No cognate antigen is known for these TCRs. Study findings and constraints: One measure, the expanded intratumoral alpha and beta TCR count, tracked tumor mutation counts.

TCRdb recomputed calls from the 5' RACE reads with MiXCR, one row per CDR3 protein. The data contain 6,800 or so distinct CDR3 sequences, about 7% of them seen just once; the ten biggest clones take up 7% to 10%. The sample here was lung tumor tissue, taken at surgery. All receptors come from a male donor with early-stage non-small cell lung cancer.

The table lists this clonotype with a few counts. This chain joins TRBV28 and TRBJ2-1, with 7 bases lining up with TRBD2. The CDR3 is 13 residues long. The V gene's germline CDR1 is MDHEN and CDR2 SYDVKM. The CDR3, as DNA: TGTACCACCCTGGGGGGGGAGAGGGATGAGCAGTTCTTC. Protein: CTTLGGERDEQFF. The full variable domain, in which reference TRBV28 and TRBJ2-1 provide the parts outside the CDR3, is DVKVTQSSRYLVKRTGEKVFLECVQDMDHENMFWYRQDPGLGLRLIYFSYDVKMKEKGDIPEGYSVSREKKERFSLILESASTNQTSMYLCTTLGGERDEQFFGPGTRLTVL.

Judged by abundance, this clonotype is medium-sized. The chain recombines TRBV5-6 with TRBJ2-2; D ambiguous. The CDR3 contains 13 residues. V shed 2 bases and J shed 7 bases, with 9 bases lying between them. The germline V gene encodes CDR1 SGHDT and CDR2 YYEEEE. CDR3 sequence (DNA): TGTGCCAGCAGCTTCAATAGGTTCGGGGAGCTGTTTTTT. Its protein product is CASSFNRFGELFF.

This clonotype qualifies as medium-sized (0.01 to 0.1%). The chain has TRBV7-9 and TRBJ2-7; D is undetermined. The CDR3 sequence is 13 residues long. Trimming removed 3 bases from V and 5 bases from J, with 11 bases in between. Germline values: CDR1 SEHNR, CDR2 FQNEAQ (reference sequence). The DNA for the CDR3 is TGTGCCAGCAGCTTCATAGTAGGCAACGAGCAGTACTTC. Residues: CASSFIVGNEQYF.

This clonotype was observed many times. V gene TRBV7-9 combines with J gene TRBJ2-3; 14 bases are a match to TRBD2. The junction had 5 bases not matched to a gene; V was cut back by 4 bases and J by 2 bases. Germline V gene sequence: CDR1 SEHNR, CDR2 FQNEAQ (reference sequence). This CDR3 has 17 residues. CDR3 residues: CASSSGTSGGLTDTQYF. The CDR3, as DNA: TGTGCCAGCAGCTCCGGGACTAGCGGGGGCCTCACAGATACGCAGTATTTT.

By share, this clonotype counts as medium-sized. V is TRBV24-1 and J is TRBJ2-3; 9 bases line up with TRBD1. Germline CDR1 and CDR2: KGHDR and SFDVKD. The CDR3 length is 16 residues. V was clipped by 9 bases and J by 4 bases; unmatched bases: 13. The CDR3 region has the DNA TGTGCCACCTCCGCGGGCGGGACAGGGACTTCAGATACGCAGTATTTT. Encoded protein: CATSAGGTGTSDTQYF.

Relative to its sample, this clonotype is medium-sized (0.01 to 0.1%). The chain employs TRBV4-1 and TRBJ1-5, with a possible D match to TRBD1 (5 bases). CDR3 length: 15 residues. Germline V gives CDR1 MGHRA, CDR2 YSYEKL. V was trimmed by 1 base and J by 4 bases, leaving 11 bases between them. The CDR3, as DNA: TGCGCCAGCAGCCAAGGAAGGGGAGGGAATCAGCCCCAGCATTTT. This codes for CASSQGRGGNQPQHF.

This clonotype has a count of ten or more. The chain is built from TRBV2 and TRBJ2-5; 10 nucleotides align to TRBD1. Unmatched junction bases numbered 14, after V lost 4 bases and J lost 9 bases. The CDR3 runs 16 residues. Germline V gene lookup returns CDR1 SNHLY and CDR2 FYNNEI. CDR3 protein: CASSGTGGPPSNPQYF. The CDR3 nucleotides are TGTGCCAGCAGTGGGACAGGGGGGCCCCCCTCCAATCCCCAGTACTTC.

This clonotype has a count of ten or more. The CDR3 DNA sequence: TGCGCCAGCAGCCAAACCGGGACGGAGGGAAACACCATATATTTT. This codes for CASSQTGTEGNTIYF. The chain carries TRBV4-1 and TRBJ1-3; weak D call: TRBD1 (5 bases). The CDR3 is made up of 15 amino acids. V was clipped by 2 bases and J by 4 bases, with 12 bases between them. The germline gives CDR1 MGHRA, CDR2 YSYEKL.

This clonotype was seen at least ten times. The rearrangement links TRBV27 to TRBJ2-7; 8 nucleotides line up with TRBD1. V gave up 6 bases and J gave up 2 bases; unmatched junction bases: 9. The CDR3 has 15 residues. Germline lookup yields CDR1 MNHEY and CDR2 SMNVEV (reference sequence). CDR3 region: CASRLRQGWTYEQYF. CDR3 DNA: TGTGCCAGCAGACTAAGACAGGGGTGGACCTACGAGCAGTACTTC.

This clonotype was seen a handful of times. The rearrangement links TRBV2 to TRBJ2-7; the match to TRBD2 covers 11 bases. Germline CDR1 SNHLY, CDR2 FYNNEI. The junction had 10 bases not matched to a gene; V was cut back by 6 bases and J by 3 bases. The CDR3 extends over 16 amino acids. CDR3 DNA: TGTGCCAGCAGCCCCGGGACTAGCGGCGCAAACTACGAGCAGTACTTC. It codes for CASSPGTSGANYEQYF.

In its sample, this clonotype was seen many times. The V and J genes are TRBV5-1 and TRBJ2-3; 7 bases are shared with TRBD1. V dropped 4 bases and J dropped 4; count of bases not matched to a gene: 6. There are 14 residues in the CDR3. Germline-derived CDR1 and CDR2 are SGHRS and YFSETQ. The CDR3 coding sequence is TGCGCCAGCAGCCCGACAGGGTCCGCAGATACGCAGTATTTT. This sequence encodes CASSPTGSADTQYF.

This clonotype was seen at least ten times. J is TRBJ1-6 and V is TRBV7-9; no clear D. The germline V gene has CDR1 SEHNR and CDR2 FQNEAQ (reference sequence). This CDR3 is built from 15 residues. Trimming removed 5 bases at V and 3 bases at J, with 11 bases between. The CDR3 here is CASSRPEVYNSPLHF. The CDR3 region has the DNA TGTGCCAGCAGCCGTCCGGAGGTCTATAATTCACCCCTCCACTTT. Full variable domain (remainder filled in from reference TRBV7-9 and TRBJ1-6): DTGVSQNPRHKITKRGQNVTFRCDPISEHNRLYWYRQTLGQGPEFLTYFQNEAQLEKSRLLSDRFSAERPKGSFSTLEIQRTEQGDSAMYLCASSRPEVYNSPLHFGNGTRLTVT.

This clonotype has at least ten counts. The chain joins TRBV7-9 to TRBJ2-3, with 12 bases fitting TRBD2. The length of the CDR3 is 15 residues. The germline V gene has CDR1 SEHNR and CDR2 FQNEAQ (reference sequence). V shed 4 bases, J shed 3 bases, and the junction held 2 bases outside the gene matches. This chain's CDR3 is CASSSTSGRTDTQYF. CDR3 bases: TGTGCCAGCAGCTCCACTAGCGGGAGGACAGATACGCAGTATTTT. Drawing the rest from reference TRBV7-9 and TRBJ2-3, the complete variable domain is DTGVSQNPRHKITKRGQNVTFRCDPISEHNRLYWYRQTLGQGPEFLTYFQNEAQLEKSRLLSDRFSAERPKGSFSTLEIQRTEQGDSAMYLCASSSTSGRTDTQYFGPGTRLTVL.

This clonotype is classed as large. The chain uses TRBV28 and TRBJ1-5, with D possibly matching TRBD1 (6 bases). The germline V and J ends were trimmed by 8 bases and 15 bases, with 17 bases remaining between them. The CDR3 has 11 amino acids. Germline values: CDR1 MDHEN, CDR2 SYDVKM. CDR3 loop: CASLWEGQRHF. In DNA, the CDR3 is TGTGCCAGCCTTTGGGAGGGACAACGGCATTTT.

This clonotype is categorized as medium-sized. This chain links TRBV29-1 with TRBJ2-5; D is possibly TRBD1 (6 bases). The V and J ends lost 2 bases and 1 base respectively, with 11 bases between them. This CDR3 has 14 amino acids. The germline CDR1 and CDR2 sequences are SQVTM and ANQGSEA. This chain's CDR3 is CSVESGDRQETQYF. CDR3 coding DNA: TGCAGCGTTGAATCAGGGGATCGCCAAGAGACCCAGTACTTC.

The chain couples TRBV7-2 to TRBJ1-5, with D tentatively TRBD1 (5 bases). The V and J ends lost 5 bases and 5 bases respectively, with 13 bases between them. CDR3 length equals 14 residues. The germline CDR1 and CDR2 sequences are SGHTA and FQGNSA. CDR3 in DNA: TGTGCCAGCAGCCGGCAGGGAGGGGATCAGCCCCAGCATTTT. Protein: CASSRQGGDQPQHF.

This clonotype was picked up many times. The chain joins TRBV7-8 to TRBJ1-5; TRBD1 aligns across 9 bases. J was trimmed by 2 bases and V by 4 bases; bases with no gene match: 12. Germline CDR1 is SGHVS and CDR2 is FQNEAQ. The CDR3 sequence is 18 residues long. In DNA form, the CDR3 reads TGTGCCAGCAGCTACGGGACAGGGCGGTTTGGCGGCAATCAGCCCCAGCATTTT. Encoded protein: CASSYGTGRFGGNQPQHF.

This clonotype was seen many times. The J gene is TRBJ2-2, the V gene TRBV2; 9 bases line up with TRBD2. Trimming cost V 3 bases and J 1 base; bases outside gene matches: 6. The CDR3 runs 17 residues. Germline lookup yields CDR1 SNHLY and CDR2 FYNNEI. CDR3 amino acids: CASSEGLAGLNTGELFF. The DNA of the CDR3 is TGTGCCAGCAGTGAGGGTCTAGCGGGACTGAACACCGGGGAGCTGTTTTTT.

The chain employs TRBV28 and TRBJ2-1; D remains ambiguous. This CDR3 contains 12 residues. Germline V gene data show CDR1 as MDHEN and CDR2 as SYDVKM. V was pared by 5 bases and J by 3 bases, with 5 bases between. The CDR3 coding sequence is TGTGCCAGCAGTAAGGGCTACAATGAGCAGTTCTTC. Translated: CASSKGYNEQFF.

Relative to its sample, this clonotype is medium-sized. The rearrangement uses TRBV27 and TRBJ1-4; D uncertain. Germline loops: CDR1 MNHEY, CDR2 SMNVEV (reference sequence). V gave up 3 bases and J gave up 5 bases, with 10 bases separating them. This CDR3 contains 14 residues. CDR3 amino acids: CASSLSGMNEKLFF. CDR3 nucleotide sequence: TGTGCCAGCAGTTTGTCAGGCATGAATGAAAAACTGTTTTTT.